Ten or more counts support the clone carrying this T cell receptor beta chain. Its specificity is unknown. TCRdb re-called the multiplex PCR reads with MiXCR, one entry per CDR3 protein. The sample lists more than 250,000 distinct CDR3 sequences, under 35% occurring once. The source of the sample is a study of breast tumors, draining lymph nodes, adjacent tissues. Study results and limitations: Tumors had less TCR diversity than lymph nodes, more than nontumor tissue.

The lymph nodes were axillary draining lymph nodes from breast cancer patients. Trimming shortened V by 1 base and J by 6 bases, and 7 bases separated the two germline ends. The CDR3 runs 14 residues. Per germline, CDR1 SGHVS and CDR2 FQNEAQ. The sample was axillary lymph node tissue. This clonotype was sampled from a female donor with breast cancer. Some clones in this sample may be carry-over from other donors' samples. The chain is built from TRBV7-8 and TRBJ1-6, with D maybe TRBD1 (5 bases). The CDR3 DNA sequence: TGTGCCAGCAGCTTAGAGGGGTTTAATTCACCCCTCCACTTT. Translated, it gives CASSLEGFNSPLHF.